This passage covers 22 T cell receptor beta chains from one sample sequenced in a study of cytomegalovirus exposure and HLA in healthy donors. This table comes from immunoSEQ multiplex PCR, and its TCRdb copy is limited to in-frame clones, with some not included. The sample lists 260,000 or so clones, 80% to 90% occurring once. Sequencing input: PBMCs. The receptors originated from a man younger than 35 in good health and CMV-seronegative.

J is TRBJ1-6 and V is TRBV10-2; the match to TRBD1 covers 8 bases. V trimming: 6 bases; J trimming: 7 bases; junction bases outside the gene matches: 5. CDR1 is WSHSY, CDR2 SAAADI, per germline. CDR3 size: 14 residues. In nucleotides, the CDR3 is TGCGCCAGCAGGCAGGGGGCCGAGAATTCACCCCTCCACTTT. It is translated as CASRQGAENSPLHF.

This clone showed up just a few times. The J gene is TRBJ1-2, the V gene TRBV30; unclear D gene. V lost 1 base, J lost 8 bases, and 14 bases lay in between. CDR3 length: 13 residues. Germline CDR1 and CDR2: GTSNPN and SVGIG (reference sequence). The CDR3 is CAWSGPGKQGYTF. The CDR3 nucleotides are TGTGCCTGGAGTGGACCCGGGAAGCAAGGCTACACCTTC.

This chain links TRBV28 with TRBJ1-5; unclear D gene. The V and J ends lost 4 bases and 7 bases respectively, with 20 bases between them. Looked up from germline, CDR1 is MDHEN and CDR2 is SYDVKM. There are 16 residues in the CDR3. The CDR3, as DNA: TGTGCCAGCAGTTCCCAAAGGAGGGTGGGAAAACAGCCCCAGCATTTT. This gives the protein CASSSQRRVGKQPQHF.

The J gene is TRBJ1-2, the V gene TRBV7-3; no clear D. Germline V gives CDR1 SGHTA, CDR2 FQGTGA. Trimming took 5 bases from V and 8 from J, leaving 15 bases between them. The CDR3 spans 13 residues. CDR3 DNA: TGTGCCAGCAGCATTACTGGTGGAGGCGGCTACACCTTC. This gives the protein CASSITGGGGYTF.

A remark on this clone: One junction end does not reproduce the germline sequence, and a read error may be involved. V and J are TRBV5-1 and TRBJ1-5; D might be TRBD1 (6 bases). Germline lookup yields CDR1 SGHRS and CDR2 YFSETQ. This CDR3 comprises 14 residues. The CDR3 DNA follows: TGTGCCAGCAGCGGACAGAACCCTGATCAGCCCCAGCATTTT. Translation gives CASSGQNPDQPQHF. The whole variable domain, filled in from reference TRBV5-1 and TRBJ1-5, reads KAGVTQTPRYLIKTRGQQVTLSCSPISGHRSVSWYQQTPGQGLQFLFEYFSETQRNKGNFPGRFSGRQFSNSRSEMNVSTLELGDSALYLCASSGQNPDQPQHFGDGTRLSIL.

The chain's CDR3 is CASSHGQGGFGEKLFF. DNA for the CDR3: TGCGCCAGCAGCCACGGACAGGGAGGGTTTGGTGAAAAACTGTTTTTT. The V call is TRBV4-1, the J call TRBJ1-4; TRBD1 matches 8 bases. V lost 3 bases, J lost 7 bases, and 10 bases stayed unmatched. CDR1 is MGHRA, CDR2 YSYEKL, per germline. The CDR3 runs 16 residues.

A note on this clone: One end of the junction varies from germline; a read error may be responsible. The chain combines TRBV15 with TRBJ1-2; D is unresolved. This CDR3 contains 11 residues. Germline V gives CDR1 LNHNV, CDR2 YYDKDF (reference sequence). CDR3 loop: CATSRDQSYYF. The DNA for the CDR3 is TGTGCCACCAGCAGAGATCAGTCGTACTATTTC.

The V call is TRBV6-1, the J call TRBJ2-7; 10 nucleotides agree with TRBD2. With 5 bases clipped from V and 11 bases from J, the junction kept 12 bases outside the gene matches. Germline V gene sequence: CDR1 MNHNS, CDR2 SASEGT. The CDR3 length is 14 residues. In nucleotides, the CDR3 is TGTGCCAGCAGTCGGACTAGCGGAGTTTCTCAGGAGTACTTC. Encoded protein: CASSRTSGVSQEYF.

This clone was seen once. CDR3 sequence (DNA): TGCGCCAGCAGCCAAGTCCAGGCAGTGCATTACGAGCAGTACTTC. Translating it yields CASSQVQAVHYEQYF. V usage is TRBV4-1 and J usage is TRBJ2-7; D ambiguous. Trimming shortened V by 1 base and J by 4 bases, and 14 bases separated the two germline ends. The CDR3 covers 15 residues. Germline-derived CDR1 and CDR2 are MGHRA and YSYEKL.

V is TRBV29-1 and J is TRBJ2-1; 8 bases are shared with TRBD2. Per the germline V gene, CDR1 is SQVTM and CDR2 is ANQGSEA. Trimming took 2 bases from V and 10 from J; bases not matched to a gene: 4. The CDR3 has 12 amino acids. The CDR3 spells CSVEYTSGEQFF. In nucleotides, the CDR3 is TGCAGCGTTGAATATACTAGCGGAGAGCAGTTCTTC.

CDR3: CASSPDRDRTYEQYF. As DNA, the CDR3 is TGTGCCAGCTCACCCGACAGGGACAGGACCTACGAGCAGTACTTC. The chain couples TRBV18 to TRBJ2-7; 8 bases agree with TRBD1. The CDR3 sequence is 15 residues long. Germline V lookup: CDR1 KGHSH, CDR2 LQKENI. J gave up 2 bases and V 3 bases, and 6 bases lay outside the gene matches.

This chain connects TRBV9 to TRBJ1-2; D is unclear. V shed 1 base and J shed 2 bases, with 12 bases lying between them. The CDR3 has 15 amino acids. In germline, CDR1 is SGDLS, CDR2 YYNGEE. This CDR3 reads CASSVSSYTNYGYTF. The CDR3 nucleotides are TGTGCCAGCAGCGTATCTAGTTACACAAACTATGGCTACACCTTC.

Turning to this clone: Other DNA sequences in the same sample also yield this CDR3. The chain combines TRBV9 with TRBJ2-7; 9 bases are shared with TRBD1. V lost 4 bases and J lost 2; bases outside the gene matches: 4. Germline CDR1 reads SGDLS; CDR2 reads YYNGEE. This CDR3 spans 14 amino acids. As DNA, the CDR3 is TGTGCCAGCAGCCTTGGACAGGGGCCCTACGAGCAGTACTTC. It specifies CASSLGQGPYEQYF.

CDR3 DNA: TGTGCCAGCAGCCCGCAAACAGGGAACTATGGCTACACCTTC. It translates to CASSPQTGNYGYTF. The chain uses TRBV7-9 and TRBJ1-2; TRBD1 is a possible D gene (6 bases). The CDR3 consists of 14 residues. From germline, CDR1 is SEHNR and CDR2 FQNEAQ (reference sequence). V dropped 5 bases and J dropped 2 bases, with 12 bases sitting between them.

The V gene is TRBV5-1, the J gene TRBJ2-5; D is possibly TRBD2 (6 bases). The CDR3 consists of 15 residues. Trimming left V 0 bases short and J 5 bases short, with 14 bases between. Germline V gene data show CDR1 as SGHRS and CDR2 as YFSETQ. The CDR3 DNA sequence: TGCGCCAGCAGCTTGGGCGGGGAACGGGTGGAGACCCAGTACTTC. Its protein is CASSLGGERVETQYF.

This clone was counted once. This chain connects TRBV18 to TRBJ2-5, with a weak D call TRBD2 (6 bases). This CDR3 spans 14 amino acids. Trimming pared 0 bases from V and 5 bases from J, leaving 10 bases between. Germline-derived CDR1 and CDR2 are KGHSH and LQKENI. Written as DNA, the CDR3 is TGTGCCAGCTCACCACCACTAGCAGTGGAGACCCAGTACTTC. It translates to CASSPPLAVETQYF.

The chain has TRBV4-3 and TRBJ1-6; 8 bases match TRBD1. The V segment lost 0 bases and the J segment 9 bases; nucleotides outside the gene matches: 7. The CDR3 covers 16 residues. Germline CDR1 and CDR2: LGHNA and YSLEER. The CDR3 DNA reads as TGCGCCAGCAGCCAAGATAAGACAGGGGTCCTTTCACCCCTCCACTTT. This encodes CASSQDKTGVLSPLHF.

A few counts support this clone. The chain combines TRBV19 with TRBJ2-7, with 7 bases that match TRBD2. CDR1 and CDR2 from the germline V gene are LNHDA and SQIVND (reference sequence). The CDR3 runs 13 residues. V was pared by 1 base and J by 6 bases, with 3 bases of the junction left unmatched. CDR3 region: CASSIGPSGEQYF. CDR3 sequence (DNA): TGTGCCAGTAGTATAGGACCTAGCGGCGAGCAGTACTTC.

The gene calls are TRBV9 and TRBJ2-3, with TRBD2 matching over 7 bases. V shed 4 bases, J shed 5 bases, and the junction held 7 bases outside the gene matches. CDR1 and CDR2 from the germline V gene are SGDLS and YYNGEE. CDR3 size: 14 residues. The CDR3 spells CASSRGDSGDTQYF. The CDR3 DNA reads TGTGCCAGCAGCCGGGGGGATTCAGGAGATACGCAGTATTTT.

The chain links TRBV5-1 to TRBJ1-1, with unresolved D. The germline V gene has CDR1 SGHRS and CDR2 YFSETQ. With 1 base removed from V and 6 bases from J, the gap between germline ends came to 10 bases. The CDR3 extends over 13 amino acids. CDR3 region: CASSLRGTSEAFF. The CDR3 DNA reads as TGCGCCAGCAGCTTGCGGGGTACCTCTGAAGCTTTCTTT.

This clone was counted a single time. The V and J genes are TRBV5-4 and TRBJ2-5; tentative D call: TRBD1 (7 bases). Trimming cost V 3 bases and J 3 bases, with 15 bases left between them. There are 15 residues in the CDR3. In germline, CDR1 is SGHNT, CDR2 YYREEE (reference sequence). This CDR3 is CASSSATGRKETQYF. CDR3 bases: TGTGCCAGCAGCTCCGCGACAGGGAGGAAAGAGACCCAGTACTTC.

The chain is built from TRBV7-2 and TRBJ2-5; 8 bases line up with TRBD2. Trimming took 7 bases from V and 4 from J; bases not matched to a gene: 14. Germline CDR1 reads SGHTA; CDR2 reads FQGNSA. This CDR3 comprises 16 residues. CDR3 sequence (DNA): TGTGCCAGCACCCCAAACGTCGGGGGGGCCCCAGAGACCCAGTACTTC. Its protein is CASTPNVGGAPETQYF. The variable domain in full, completed from reference TRBV7-2 and TRBJ2-5, reads GAGVSQSPSNKVTEKGKDVELRCDPISGHTALYWYRQSLGQGLEFLIYFQGNSAPDKSGLPSDRFSAERTGGSVSTLTIQRTQQEDSAVYLCASTPNVGGAPETQYFGPGTRLLVL.